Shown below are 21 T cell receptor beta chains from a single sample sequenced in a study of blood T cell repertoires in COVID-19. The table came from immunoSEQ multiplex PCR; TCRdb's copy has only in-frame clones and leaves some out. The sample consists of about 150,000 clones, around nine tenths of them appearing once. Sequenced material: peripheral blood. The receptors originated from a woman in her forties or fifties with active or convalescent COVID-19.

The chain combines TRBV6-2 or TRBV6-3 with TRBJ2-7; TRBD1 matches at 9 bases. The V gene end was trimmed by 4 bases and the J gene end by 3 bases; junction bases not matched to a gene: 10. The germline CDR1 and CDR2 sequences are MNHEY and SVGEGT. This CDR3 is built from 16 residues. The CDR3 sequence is CASSLNRGQGFYEQYF. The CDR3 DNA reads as TGTGCCAGCAGTTTAAACCGGGGACAGGGTTTCTACGAGCAGTACTTC.

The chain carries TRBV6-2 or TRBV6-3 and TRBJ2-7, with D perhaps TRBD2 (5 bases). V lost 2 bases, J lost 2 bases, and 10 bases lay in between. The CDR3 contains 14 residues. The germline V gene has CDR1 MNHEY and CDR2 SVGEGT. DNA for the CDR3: TGTGCCAGCAGTTACCGGAGCGGAACCTACGAGCAGTACTTC. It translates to CASSYRSGTYEQYF.

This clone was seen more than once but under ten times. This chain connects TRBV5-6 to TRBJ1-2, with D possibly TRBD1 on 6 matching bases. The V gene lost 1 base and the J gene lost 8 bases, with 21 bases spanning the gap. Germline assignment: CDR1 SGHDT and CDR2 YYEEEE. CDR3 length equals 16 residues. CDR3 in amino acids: CASSLLLGAGAGGYTF. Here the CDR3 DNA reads TGTGCCAGCAGCTTGCTGTTAGGGGCAGGGGCAGGGGGCTACACCTTC.

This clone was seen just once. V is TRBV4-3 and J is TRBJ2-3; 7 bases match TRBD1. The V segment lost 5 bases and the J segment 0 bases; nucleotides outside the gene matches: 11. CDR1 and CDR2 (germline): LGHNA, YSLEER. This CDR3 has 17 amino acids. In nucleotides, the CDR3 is TGCGCCAGCAGCACACGGACAGGCCTTCCAAGCACAGATACGCAGTATTTT. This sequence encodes CASSTRTGLPSTDTQYF.

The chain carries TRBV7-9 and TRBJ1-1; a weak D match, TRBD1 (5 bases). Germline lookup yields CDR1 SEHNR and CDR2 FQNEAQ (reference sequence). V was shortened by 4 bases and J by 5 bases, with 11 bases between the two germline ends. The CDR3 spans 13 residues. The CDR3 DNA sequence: TGTGCCAGCAGCTACGGACATCAGACTGAAGCTTTCTTT. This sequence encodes CASSYGHQTEAFF.

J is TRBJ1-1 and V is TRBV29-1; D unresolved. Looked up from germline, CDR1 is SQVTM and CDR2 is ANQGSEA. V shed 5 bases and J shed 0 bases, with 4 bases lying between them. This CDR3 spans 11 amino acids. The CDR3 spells CSVSVNTEAFF. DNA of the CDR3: TGCAGCGTTTCAGTGAACACTGAAGCTTTCTTT.

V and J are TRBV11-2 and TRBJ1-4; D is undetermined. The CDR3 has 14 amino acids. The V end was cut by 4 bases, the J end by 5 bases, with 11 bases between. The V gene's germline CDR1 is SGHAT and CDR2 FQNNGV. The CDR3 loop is CASSSQAGNEKLFF. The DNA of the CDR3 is TGTGCCAGCAGCTCTCAGGCGGGGAATGAAAAACTGTTTTTT.

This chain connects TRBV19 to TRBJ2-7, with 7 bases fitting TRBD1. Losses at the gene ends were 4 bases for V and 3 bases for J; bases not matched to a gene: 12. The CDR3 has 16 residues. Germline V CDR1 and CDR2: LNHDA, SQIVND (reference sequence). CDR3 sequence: CASSKKLGTVFYEQYF. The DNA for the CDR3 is TGTGCCAGTAGTAAGAAGCTCGGGACAGTGTTCTACGAGCAGTACTTC.

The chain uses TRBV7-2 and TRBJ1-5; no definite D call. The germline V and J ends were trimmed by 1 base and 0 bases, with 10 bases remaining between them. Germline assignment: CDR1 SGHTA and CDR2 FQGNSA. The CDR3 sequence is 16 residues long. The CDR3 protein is CASSLVNGDSNQPQHF. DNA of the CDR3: TGTGCCAGCAGCTTAGTTAACGGGGATAGCAATCAGCCCCAGCATTTT.

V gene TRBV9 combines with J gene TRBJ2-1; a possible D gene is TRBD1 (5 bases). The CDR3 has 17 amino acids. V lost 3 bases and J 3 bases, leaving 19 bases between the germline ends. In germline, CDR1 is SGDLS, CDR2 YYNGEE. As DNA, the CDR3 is TGTGCCAGCAGCGCACGCGGTTTCGACAGCTACTACAATGAGCAGTTCTTC. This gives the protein CASSARGFDSYYNEQFF. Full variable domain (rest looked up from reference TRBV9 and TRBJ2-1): DSGVTQTPKHLITATGQRVTLRCSPRSGDLSVYWYQQSLDQGLQFLIQYYNGEERAKGNILERFSAQQFPDLHSELNLSSLELGDSALYFCASSARGFDSYYNEQFFGPGTRLTVL.

CDR3: CAISEDRGKTEAFF. For the CDR3, the DNA is TGTGCCATCAGTGAAGACAGGGGAAAGACTGAAGCTTTCTTT. The V and J genes are TRBV10-3 and TRBJ1-1, with 8 bases matching TRBD1. The CDR3 loop spans 14 amino acids. Germline V gene lookup returns CDR1 ENHRY and CDR2 SYGVKD. J gave up 5 bases and V 3 bases, and 5 bases lay outside the gene matches.

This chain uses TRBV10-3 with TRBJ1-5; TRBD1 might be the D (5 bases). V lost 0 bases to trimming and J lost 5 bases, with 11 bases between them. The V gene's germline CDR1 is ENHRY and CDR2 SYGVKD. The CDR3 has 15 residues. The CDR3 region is CAISESRGSDQPQHF. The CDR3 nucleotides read TGTGCCATCAGTGAGTCCCGGGGGAGCGATCAGCCCCAGCATTTT.

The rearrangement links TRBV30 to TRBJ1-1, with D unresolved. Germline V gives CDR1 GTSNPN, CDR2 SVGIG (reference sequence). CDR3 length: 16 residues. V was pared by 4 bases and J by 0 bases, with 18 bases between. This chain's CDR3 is CAWIPLLSYLNTEAFF. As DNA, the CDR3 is TGTGCCTGGATCCCACTACTTAGCTACTTGAACACTGAAGCTTTCTTT. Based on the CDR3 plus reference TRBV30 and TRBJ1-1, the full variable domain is SQTIHQWPATLVQPVGSPLSLECTVEGTSNPNLYWYRQAAGRGLQLLFYSVGIGQISSEVPQNLSASRPQDRQFILSSKKLLLSDSGFYLCAWIPLLSYLNTEAFFGQGTRLTVV.

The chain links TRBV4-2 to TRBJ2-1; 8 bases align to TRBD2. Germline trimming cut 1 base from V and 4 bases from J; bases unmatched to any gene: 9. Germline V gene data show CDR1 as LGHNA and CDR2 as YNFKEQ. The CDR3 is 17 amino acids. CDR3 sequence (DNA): TGTGCCAGCAGCCAAGGGGTAAGCGGGGGAGTTTACAATGAGCAGTTCTTC. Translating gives CASSQGVSGGVYNEQFF.

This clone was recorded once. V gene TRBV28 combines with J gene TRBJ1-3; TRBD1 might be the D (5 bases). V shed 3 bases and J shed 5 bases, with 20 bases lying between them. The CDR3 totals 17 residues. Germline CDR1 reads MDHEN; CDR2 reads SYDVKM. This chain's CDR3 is CASSLRVWDGGRNTIYF. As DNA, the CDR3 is TGTGCCAGCAGTTTGAGGGTATGGGACGGAGGGAGAAACACCATATATTTT.

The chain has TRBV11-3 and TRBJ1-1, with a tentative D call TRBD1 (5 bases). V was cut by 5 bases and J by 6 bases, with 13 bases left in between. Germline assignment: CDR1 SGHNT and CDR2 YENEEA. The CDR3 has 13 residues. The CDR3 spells CASSPEGRAEAFF. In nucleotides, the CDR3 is TGTGCCAGCAGCCCCGAAGGCAGGGCTGAAGCTTTCTTT. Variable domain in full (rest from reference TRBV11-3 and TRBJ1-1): EAGVVQSPRYKIIEKKQPVAFWCNPISGHNTLYWYLQNLGQGPELLIRYENEEAVDDSQLPKDRFSAERLKGVDSTLKIQPAELGDSAVYLCASSPEGRAEAFFGQGTRLTVV.

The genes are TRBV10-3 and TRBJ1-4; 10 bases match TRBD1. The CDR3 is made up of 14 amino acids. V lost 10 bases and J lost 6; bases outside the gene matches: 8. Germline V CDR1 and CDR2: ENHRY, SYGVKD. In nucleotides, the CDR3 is TGTGCCACTCGAATCGGGACAGGGGATGAAAAACTGTTTTTT. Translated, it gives CATRIGTGDEKLFF.

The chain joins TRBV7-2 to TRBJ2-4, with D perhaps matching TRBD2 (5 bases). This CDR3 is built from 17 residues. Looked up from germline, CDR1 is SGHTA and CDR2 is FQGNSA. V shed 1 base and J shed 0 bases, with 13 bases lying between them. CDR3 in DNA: TGTGCCAGCAGCTTAGGACACTCGGCGGGAGCCAAAAACATTCAGTACTTC. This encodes CASSLGHSAGAKNIQYF.

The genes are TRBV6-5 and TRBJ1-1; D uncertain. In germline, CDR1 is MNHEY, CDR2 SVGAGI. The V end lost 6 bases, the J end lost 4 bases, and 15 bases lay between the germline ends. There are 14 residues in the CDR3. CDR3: CASSASRHSTEAFF. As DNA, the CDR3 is TGTGCCAGCAGCGCGAGCAGACACAGCACTGAAGCTTTCTTT.

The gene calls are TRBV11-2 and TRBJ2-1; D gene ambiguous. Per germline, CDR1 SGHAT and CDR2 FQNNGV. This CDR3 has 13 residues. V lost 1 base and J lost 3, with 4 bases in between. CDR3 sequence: CASSLARYNEQFF. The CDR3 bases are TGTGCCAGCAGCTTAGCCCGCTACAATGAGCAGTTCTTC. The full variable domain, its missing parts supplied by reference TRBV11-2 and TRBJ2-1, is EAGVAQSPRYKIIEKRQSVAFWCNPISGHATLYWYQQILGQGPKLLIQFQNNGVVDDSQLPKDRFSAERLKGVDSTLKIQPAKLEDSAVYLCASSLARYNEQFFGPGTRLTVL.

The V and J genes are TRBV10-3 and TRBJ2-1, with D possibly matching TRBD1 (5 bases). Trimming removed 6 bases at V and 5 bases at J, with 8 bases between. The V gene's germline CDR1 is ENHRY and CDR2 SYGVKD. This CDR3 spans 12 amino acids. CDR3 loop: CAIRGADNEQFF. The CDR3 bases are TGTGCCATCAGAGGGGCAGACAATGAGCAGTTCTTC.